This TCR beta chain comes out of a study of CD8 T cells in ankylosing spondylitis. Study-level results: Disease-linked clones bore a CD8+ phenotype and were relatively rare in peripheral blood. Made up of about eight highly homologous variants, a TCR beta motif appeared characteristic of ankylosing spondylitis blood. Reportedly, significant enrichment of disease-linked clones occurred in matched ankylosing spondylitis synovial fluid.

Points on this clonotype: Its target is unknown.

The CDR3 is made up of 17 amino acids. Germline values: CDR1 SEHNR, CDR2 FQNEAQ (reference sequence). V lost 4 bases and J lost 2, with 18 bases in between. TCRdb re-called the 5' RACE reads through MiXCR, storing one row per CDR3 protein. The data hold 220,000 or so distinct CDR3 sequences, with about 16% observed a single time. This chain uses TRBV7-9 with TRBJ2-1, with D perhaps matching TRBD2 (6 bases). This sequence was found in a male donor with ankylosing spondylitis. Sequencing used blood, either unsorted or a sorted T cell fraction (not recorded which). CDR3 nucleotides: TGTGCCAGCAGCTCCATCACTAGCCACCTTCCCTACAATGAGCAGTTCTTC. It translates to CASSSITSHLPYNEQFF.